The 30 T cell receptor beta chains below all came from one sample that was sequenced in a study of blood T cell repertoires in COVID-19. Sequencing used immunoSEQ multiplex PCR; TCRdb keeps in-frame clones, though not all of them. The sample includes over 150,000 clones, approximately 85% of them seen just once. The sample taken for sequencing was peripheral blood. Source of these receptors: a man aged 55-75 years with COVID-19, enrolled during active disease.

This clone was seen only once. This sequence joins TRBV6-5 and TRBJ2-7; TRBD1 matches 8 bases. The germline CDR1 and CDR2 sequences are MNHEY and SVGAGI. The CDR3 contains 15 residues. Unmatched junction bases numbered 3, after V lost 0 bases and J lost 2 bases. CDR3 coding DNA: TGTGCCAGCAGTTACTCCCAGGGGGCAGCCTACGAGCAGTACTTC. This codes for CASSYSQGAAYEQYF.

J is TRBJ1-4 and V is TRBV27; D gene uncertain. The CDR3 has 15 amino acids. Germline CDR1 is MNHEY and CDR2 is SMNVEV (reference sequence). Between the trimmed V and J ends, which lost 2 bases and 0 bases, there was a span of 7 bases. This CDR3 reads CASSLRYATNEKLFF. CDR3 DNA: TGTGCCAGCAGTTTACGGTATGCAACTAATGAAAAACTGTTTTTT.

The CDR3 DNA reads TGTGCCAGCAGCTTAGTCGAGGTTACGGACACTGAAGCTTTCTTT. It specifies CASSLVEVTDTEAFF. The rearrangement uses TRBV7-8 and TRBJ1-1; no firm D call. The V and J ends lost 1 base and 3 bases respectively, with 12 bases between them. Germline CDR1 and CDR2: SGHVS and FQNEAQ. This CDR3 is 15 amino acids long.

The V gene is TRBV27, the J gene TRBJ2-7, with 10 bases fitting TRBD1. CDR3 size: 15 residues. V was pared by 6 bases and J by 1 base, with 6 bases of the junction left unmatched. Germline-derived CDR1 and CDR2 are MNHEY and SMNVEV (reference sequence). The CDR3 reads CASSRTGGESYEQYF. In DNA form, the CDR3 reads TGTGCCAGCAGCCGGACAGGGGGTGAATCCTACGAGCAGTACTTC.

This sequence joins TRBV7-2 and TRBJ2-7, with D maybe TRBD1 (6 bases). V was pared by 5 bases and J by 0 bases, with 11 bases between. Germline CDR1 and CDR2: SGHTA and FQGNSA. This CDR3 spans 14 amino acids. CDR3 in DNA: TGTGCCAGCAGCACCCGGGACACCTCCTACGAGCAGTACTTC. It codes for CASSTRDTSYEQYF.

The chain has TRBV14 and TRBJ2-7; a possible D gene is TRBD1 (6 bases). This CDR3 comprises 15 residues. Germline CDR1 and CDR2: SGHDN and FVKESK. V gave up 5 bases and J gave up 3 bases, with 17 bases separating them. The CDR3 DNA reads TGTGCCAGCAGCGCACAGGGATCCCCATACTACGAGCAGTACTTC. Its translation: CASSAQGSPYYEQYF.

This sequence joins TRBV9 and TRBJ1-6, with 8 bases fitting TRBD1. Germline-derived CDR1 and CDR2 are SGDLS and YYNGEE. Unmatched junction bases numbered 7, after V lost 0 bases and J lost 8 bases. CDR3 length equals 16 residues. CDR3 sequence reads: CASSVADRVLHSPLHF. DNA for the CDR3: TGTGCCAGCAGCGTAGCGGACAGGGTTCTCCATTCACCCCTCCACTTT. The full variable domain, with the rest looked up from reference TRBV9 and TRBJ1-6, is DSGVTQTPKHLITATGQRVTLRCSPRSGDLSVYWYQQSLDQGLQFLIQYYNGEERAKGNILERFSAQQFPDLHSELNLSSLELGDSALYFCASSVADRVLHSPLHFGNGTRLTVT.

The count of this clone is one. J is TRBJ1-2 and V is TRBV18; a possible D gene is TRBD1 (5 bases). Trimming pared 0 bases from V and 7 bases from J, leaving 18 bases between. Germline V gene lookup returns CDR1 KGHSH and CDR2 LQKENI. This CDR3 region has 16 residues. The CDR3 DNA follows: TGTGCCAGCTCACCACCGTCGGACATGGGACTAAGTGGCTACACCTTC. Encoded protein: CASSPPSDMGLSGYTF. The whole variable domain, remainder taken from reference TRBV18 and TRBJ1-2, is NAGVMQNPRHLVRRRGQEARLRCSPMKGHSHVYWYRQLPEEGLKFMVYLQKENIIDESGMPKERFSAEFPKEGPSILRIQQVVRGDSAAYFCASSPPSDMGLSGYTFGSGTRLTVV.

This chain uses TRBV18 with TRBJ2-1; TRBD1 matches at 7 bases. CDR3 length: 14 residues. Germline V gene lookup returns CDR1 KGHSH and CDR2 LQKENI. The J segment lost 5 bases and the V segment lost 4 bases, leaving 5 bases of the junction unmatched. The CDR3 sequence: CASSLQGENNEQFF. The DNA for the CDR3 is TGTGCCAGCTCACTTCAGGGGGAGAACAATGAGCAGTTCTTC.

CDR3 in DNA: TGTGCCAGCAGTGGAGCGGTAGGAAACACCATATATTTT. Protein product: CASSGAVGNTIYF. The V and J genes are TRBV12-3 or TRBV12-4 and TRBJ1-3; D is uncertain. The CDR3 loop spans 13 amino acids. Between the trimmed V and J ends, which lost 5 bases and 4 bases, there was a span of 9 bases.

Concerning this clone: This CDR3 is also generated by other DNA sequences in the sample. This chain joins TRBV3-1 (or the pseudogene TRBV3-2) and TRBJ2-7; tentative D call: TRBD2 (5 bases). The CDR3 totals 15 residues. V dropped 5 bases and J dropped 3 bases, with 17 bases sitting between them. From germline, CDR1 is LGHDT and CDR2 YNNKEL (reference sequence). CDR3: CASSSGLAGFYEQYF. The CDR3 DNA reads TGTGCCAGCAGCTCCGGGCTAGCTGGGTTCTACGAGCAGTACTTC.

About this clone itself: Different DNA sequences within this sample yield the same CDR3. The CDR3 loop reads CASSPGTTNTGELFF. The CDR3 bases are TGTGCCAGCAGCCCGGGAACAACGAACACCGGGGAGCTGTTTTTT. The gene calls are TRBV5-4 and TRBJ2-2, with a weak D call TRBD2 (5 bases). Germline CDR1 is SGHNT and CDR2 is YYREEE (reference sequence). V lost 4 bases and J lost 0, with 10 bases in between. This CDR3 has 15 amino acids.

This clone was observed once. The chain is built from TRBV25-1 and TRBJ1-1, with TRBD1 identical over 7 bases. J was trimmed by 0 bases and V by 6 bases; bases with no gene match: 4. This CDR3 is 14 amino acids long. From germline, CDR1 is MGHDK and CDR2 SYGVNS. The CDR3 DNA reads TGTGCCAGCAGCAGCAGGGGGATGAACACTGAAGCTTTCTTT. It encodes CASSSRGMNTEAFF.

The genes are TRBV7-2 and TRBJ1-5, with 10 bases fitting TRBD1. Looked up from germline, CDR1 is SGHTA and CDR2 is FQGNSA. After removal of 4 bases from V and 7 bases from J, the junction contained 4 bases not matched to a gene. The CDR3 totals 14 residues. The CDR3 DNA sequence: TGTGCCAGCAGCTCACCGGACAGGGGGCAGCCCCAGCATTTT. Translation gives CASSSPDRGQPQHF.

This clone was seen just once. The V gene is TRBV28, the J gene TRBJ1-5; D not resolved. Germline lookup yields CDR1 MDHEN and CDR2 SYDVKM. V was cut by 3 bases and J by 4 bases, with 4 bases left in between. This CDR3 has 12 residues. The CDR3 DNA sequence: TGTGCCAGCAGTTTTATAAATCAGCCCCAGCATTTT. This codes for CASSFINQPQHF.

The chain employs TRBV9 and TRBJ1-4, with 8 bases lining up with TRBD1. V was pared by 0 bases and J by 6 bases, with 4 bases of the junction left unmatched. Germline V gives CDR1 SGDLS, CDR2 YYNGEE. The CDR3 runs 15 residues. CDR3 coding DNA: TGTGCCAGCAGCGTAGGGGGACAGGTCTATGAAAAACTGTTTTTT. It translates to CASSVGGQVYEKLFF.

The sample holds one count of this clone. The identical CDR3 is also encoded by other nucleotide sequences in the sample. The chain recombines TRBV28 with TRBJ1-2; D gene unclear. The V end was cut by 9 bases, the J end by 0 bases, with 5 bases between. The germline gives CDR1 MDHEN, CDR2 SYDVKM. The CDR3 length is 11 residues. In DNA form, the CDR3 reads TGTGCCAGTTCGTCTAACTATGGCTACACCTTC. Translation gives CASSSNYGYTF.

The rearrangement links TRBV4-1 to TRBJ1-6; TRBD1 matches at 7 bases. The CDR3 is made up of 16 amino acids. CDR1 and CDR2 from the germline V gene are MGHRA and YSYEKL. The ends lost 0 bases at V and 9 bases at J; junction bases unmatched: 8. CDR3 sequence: CASSQDPQGLVSPLHF. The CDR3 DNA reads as TGCGCCAGCAGCCAAGACCCACAGGGGTTAGTTTCACCCCTCCACTTT.

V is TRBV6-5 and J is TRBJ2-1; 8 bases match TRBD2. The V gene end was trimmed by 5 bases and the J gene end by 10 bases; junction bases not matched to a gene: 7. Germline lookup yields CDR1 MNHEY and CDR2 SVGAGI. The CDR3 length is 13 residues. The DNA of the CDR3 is TGTGCCAGCAGTCCGCTAGCGGGTGGCGAGCAGTTCTTC. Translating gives CASSPLAGGEQFF.

CDR3 region: CATVSSDRRGEKLFF. The CDR3 DNA follows: TGTGCCACGGTCAGCTCGGACAGGCGGGGTGAAAAACTGTTTTTT. V gene TRBV19 combines with J gene TRBJ1-4; 7 positions agree with TRBD1. CDR1 and CDR2 from the germline V gene are LNHDA and SQIVND (reference sequence). This CDR3 is 15 amino acids long. The trim removed 10 bases at V and 7 bases at J, leaving 15 bases unmatched. Based on the CDR3 plus reference TRBV19 and TRBJ1-4, the full variable domain is DGGITQSPKYLFRKEGQNVTLSCEQNLNHDAMYWYRQDPGQGLRLIYYSQIVNDFQKGDIAEGYSVSREKKESFPLTVTSAQKNPTAFYLCATVSSDRRGEKLFFGSGTQLSVL.

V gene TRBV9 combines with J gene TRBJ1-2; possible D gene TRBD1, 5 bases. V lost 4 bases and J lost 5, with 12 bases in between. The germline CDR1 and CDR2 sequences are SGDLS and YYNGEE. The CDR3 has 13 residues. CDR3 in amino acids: CASSRTGSYGYTF. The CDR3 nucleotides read TGTGCCAGCAGCAGAACAGGATCTTATGGCTACACCTTC.

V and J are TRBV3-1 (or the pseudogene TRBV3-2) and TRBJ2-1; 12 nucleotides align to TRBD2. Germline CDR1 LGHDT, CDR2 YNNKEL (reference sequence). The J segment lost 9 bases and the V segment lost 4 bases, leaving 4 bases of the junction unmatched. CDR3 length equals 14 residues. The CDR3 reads CASSPLTSGGEQFF. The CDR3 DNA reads TGTGCCAGCAGCCCCCTGACTAGCGGGGGTGAGCAGTTCTTC.

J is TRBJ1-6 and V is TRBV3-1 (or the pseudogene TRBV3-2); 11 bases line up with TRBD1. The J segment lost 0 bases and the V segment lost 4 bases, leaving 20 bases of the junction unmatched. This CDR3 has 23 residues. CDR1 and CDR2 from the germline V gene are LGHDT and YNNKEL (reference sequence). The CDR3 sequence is CASSPGVGSGTGGISSYNSPLHF. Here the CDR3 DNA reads TGTGCCAGCAGCCCCGGCGTTGGCTCCGGGACAGGGGGTATCAGCTCCTATAATTCACCCCTCCACTTT.

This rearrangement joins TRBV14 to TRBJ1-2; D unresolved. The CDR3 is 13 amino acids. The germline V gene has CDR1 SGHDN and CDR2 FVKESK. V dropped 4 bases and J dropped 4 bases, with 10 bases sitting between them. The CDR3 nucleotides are TGTGCCAGCAGCCGGGCCGTGGGCTATGGCTACACCTTC. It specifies CASSRAVGYGYTF.

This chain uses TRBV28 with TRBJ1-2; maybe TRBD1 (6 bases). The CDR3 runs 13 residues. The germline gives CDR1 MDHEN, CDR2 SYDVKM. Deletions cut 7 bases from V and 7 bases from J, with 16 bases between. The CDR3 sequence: CASIQGGVGGYTF. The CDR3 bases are TGTGCCAGCATACAAGGGGGAGTCGGTGGCTACACCTTC.

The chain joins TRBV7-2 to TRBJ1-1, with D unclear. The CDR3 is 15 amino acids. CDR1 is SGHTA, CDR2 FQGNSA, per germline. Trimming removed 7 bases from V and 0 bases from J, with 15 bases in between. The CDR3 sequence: CASTPYLQLNTEAFF. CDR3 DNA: TGTGCCAGCACCCCGTATCTACAGTTGAACACTGAAGCTTTCTTT.

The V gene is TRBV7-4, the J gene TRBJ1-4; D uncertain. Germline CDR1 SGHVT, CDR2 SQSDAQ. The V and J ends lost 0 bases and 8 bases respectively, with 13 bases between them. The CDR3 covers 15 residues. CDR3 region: CASSLAQQPQEKLFF. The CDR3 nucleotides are TGTGCCAGCAGCTTAGCTCAACAACCTCAGGAAAAACTGTTTTTT.

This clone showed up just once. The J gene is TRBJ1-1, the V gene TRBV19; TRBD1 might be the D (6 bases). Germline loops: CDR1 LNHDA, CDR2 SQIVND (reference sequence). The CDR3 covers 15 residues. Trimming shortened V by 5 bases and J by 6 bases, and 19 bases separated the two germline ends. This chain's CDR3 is CASSRAEGGTSEAFF. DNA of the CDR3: TGTGCCAGTAGTCGCGCGGAAGGGGGAACATCTGAAGCTTTCTTT.

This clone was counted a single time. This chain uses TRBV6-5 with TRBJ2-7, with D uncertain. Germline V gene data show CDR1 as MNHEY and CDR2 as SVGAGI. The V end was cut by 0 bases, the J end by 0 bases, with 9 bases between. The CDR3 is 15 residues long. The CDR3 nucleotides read TGTGCCAGCAGTTACTCGTATCACGGCTCCTACGAGCAGTACTTC. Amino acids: CASSYSYHGSYEQYF.

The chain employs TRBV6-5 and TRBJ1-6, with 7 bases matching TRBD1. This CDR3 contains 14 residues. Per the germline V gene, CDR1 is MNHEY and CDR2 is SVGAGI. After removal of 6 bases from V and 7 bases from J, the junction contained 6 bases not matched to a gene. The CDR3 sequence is CASRRQGTNSPLHF. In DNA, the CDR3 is TGTGCCAGCAGAAGACAGGGTACGAATTCACCCCTCCACTTT.